These T cell receptor beta chains were read from a single sample in a study of blood T cells in healthy people across ages. TCRdb redid the calling of the 5' RACE reads with MiXCR, one entry per CDR3 protein. The repertoire holds a few hundred thousand distinct CDR3 sequences, with about 26% as singletons. Another study also made use of these data, one on T cells of mothers and their children.

The sample comprised blood. The receptors shown here come from a boy aged 2-15 years in good health. CDR3s include the opening cysteine and the closing phenylalanine or tryptophan. A D gene is named only where the DNA matches it firmly. The listing skips clone size in some rows; elsewhere it reads once, few, many or a size class.

CDR3nt: TGTGCCAGCGCTCTGGGAGGTACGCAGTATTTT
CDR3aa: CASALGGTQYF
j_gene: TRBJ2-3
len: 11
d_gene: NA
abundance: few
v_gene: TRBV6-6

CDR3nt: TGCGCCAGCAGCCAAGATTCGGGGTCCTATAGCAATCAGCCCCAGCATTTT
CDR3aa: CASSQDSGSYSNQPQHF
j_gene: TRBJ1-5
len: 17
d_gene: NA
abundance: once
v_gene: TRBV4-3

CDR3nt: TGTGCCAGCCTGGGGATTCAAGGGAACTCCTACGAGCAGTACTTC
CDR3aa: CASLGIQGNSYEQYF
j_gene: TRBJ2-7
len: 15
d_gene: NA
abundance: NA
v_gene: TRBV27

CDR3nt: TGTGCCAGCCGTGGGGACAGGGGGAATGAGCAGTTCTTC
CDR3aa: CASRGDRGNEQFF
j_gene: TRBJ2-1
len: 13
d_gene: TRBD1
abundance: many
v_gene: TRBV2

CDR3nt: TGTGCCAGCAGTACTACAGTGATCTATGGCTACACCTTC
CDR3aa: CASSTTVIYGYTF
j_gene: TRBJ1-2
len: 13
d_gene: NA
abundance: NA
v_gene: TRBV6-5

CDR3nt: TGTGCCAGCAGTCCCAGGACAGGAATCGAATCGAACTATGGCTACACCTTC
CDR3aa: CASSPRTGIESNYGYTF
j_gene: TRBJ1-2
len: 17
d_gene: TRBD1
abundance: few
v_gene: TRBV12-3/TRBV12-4

CDR3nt: TGCGCCAGCAGCTGGCGGGGGGAGACAAAAGAGACCCAGTACTTC
CDR3aa: CASSWRGETKETQYF
j_gene: TRBJ2-5
len: 15
d_gene: TRBD2
abundance: NA
v_gene: TRBV5-1

CDR3nt: TGTGCCACCAGCAGAGAGAACAGATTCTATGGCTACACCTTC
CDR3aa: CATSRENRFYGYTF
j_gene: TRBJ1-2
len: 14
d_gene: NA
abundance: few
v_gene: TRBV15

CDR3nt: TGCGCCAGCAGCTGGAACCACAGGGCGGGGGGCTACGAGCAGTACTTC
CDR3aa: CASSWNHRAGGYEQYF
j_gene: TRBJ2-7
len: 16
d_gene: TRBD2
abundance: few
v_gene: TRBV5-1

CDR3nt: TGCGCCAGCAGCCAACAATTAAAAGCTCAGGGAGGGGAGACCCAGTACTTC
CDR3aa: CASSQQLKAQGGETQYF
j_gene: TRBJ2-5
len: 17
d_gene: TRBD2
abundance: NA
v_gene: TRBV4-3

CDR3nt: TGTGCCAGCACTCCGCCCGGGACGGATACAATCGAGCAGTTCTTC
CDR3aa: CASTPPGTDTIEQFF
j_gene: TRBJ2-1
len: 15
d_gene: NA
abundance: few
v_gene: TRBV12-3/TRBV12-4

CDR3nt: TGTGCCAGCAGTTTAGATGGGGCGGAAGCTTTCTTT
CDR3aa: CASSLDGAEAFF
j_gene: TRBJ1-1
len: 12
d_gene: NA
abundance: few
v_gene: TRBV12-3/TRBV12-4

CDR3nt: TGTGCCAGCAGCAAAGACAACCACACGAATACTAGCGGGAGACCTCCTAGCACAGATACGCAGTATTTT
CDR3aa: CASSKDNHTNTSGRPPSTDTQYF
j_gene: TRBJ2-3
len: 23
d_gene: NA
abundance: NA
v_gene: TRBV21-1

CDR3nt: TGTGCCAGCAGCGGTAGCGGACAGGGACGATTGGCTAATGAAAAACTGTTTTTT
CDR3aa: CASSGSGQGRLANEKLFF
j_gene: TRBJ1-4
len: 18
d_gene: TRBD1
abundance: many
v_gene: TRBV9

CDR3nt: TGTGCCAGCAGCCCAGGGGGCGACTCATACTATGGCTACACCTTC
CDR3aa: CASSPGGDSYYGYTF
j_gene: TRBJ1-2
len: 15
d_gene: TRBD1
abundance: NA
v_gene: TRBV12-3/TRBV12-4

CDR3nt: TGTGCCAGCAGCCGAAGCTTGGGGGGAGACTATGGCTACACCTTC
CDR3aa: CASSRSLGGDYGYTF
j_gene: TRBJ1-2
len: 15
d_gene: NA
abundance: few
v_gene: TRBV3-1

CDR3nt: TGTGCCAGCAGACTGGGAAGTGGGACAGGGGTTAGCAATCAGCCCCAGCATTTT
CDR3aa: CASRLGSGTGVSNQPQHF
j_gene: TRBJ1-5
len: 18
d_gene: TRBD1
abundance: NA
v_gene: TRBV6-1

CDR3nt: TGTGCCAGCAGTGATCCTGGACAGGGGGACACTGAAGCTTTCTTT
CDR3aa: CASSDPGQGDTEAFF
j_gene: TRBJ1-1
len: 15
d_gene: TRBD1
abundance: NA
v_gene: TRBV25-1

CDR3nt: TGTGCCAGCAGCTCCCCGGTAGTCTCCTACGAGCAGTACTTC
CDR3aa: CASSSPVVSYEQYF
j_gene: TRBJ2-7
len: 14
d_gene: NA
abundance: NA
v_gene: TRBV11-2

CDR3nt: TGTGCCAGCAGCCAAGTCAGGGGGACTAGCGGAAACAATGAGCAGTTCTTC
CDR3aa: CASSQVRGTSGNNEQFF
j_gene: TRBJ2-1
len: 17
d_gene: TRBD2
abundance: few
v_gene: TRBV3-1

CDR3nt: TGTGCCAGCAGCGCCTCCCAGCCACGAAGGACAGCTCATAGCACAGATACGCAGTATTTT
CDR3aa: CASSASQPRRTAHSTDTQYF
j_gene: TRBJ2-3
len: 20
d_gene: NA
abundance: NA
v_gene: TRBV9

CDR3nt: TGTGCCAGTAGTAATAGGGGATGGTACCAAGAGACCCAGTACTTC
CDR3aa: CASSNRGWYQETQYF
j_gene: TRBJ2-5
len: 15
d_gene: NA
abundance: few
v_gene: TRBV19

CDR3nt: TGCGCCAGCAGCCAAGATACTGACAATGAGCAGTTCTTC
CDR3aa: CASSQDTDNEQFF
j_gene: TRBJ2-1
len: 13
d_gene: NA
abundance: NA
v_gene: TRBV4-3

CDR3nt: TGCAGCGTTGACGGGGGGGGCGCAGCTAATGAAAAACTGTTTTTT
CDR3aa: CSVDGGGAANEKLFF
j_gene: TRBJ1-4
len: 15
d_gene: NA
abundance: NA
v_gene: TRBV29-1

CDR3nt: TGTGCCAGCAGTTTAGCTCGAAACACCATATATTTT
CDR3aa: CASSLARNTIYF
j_gene: TRBJ1-3
len: 12
d_gene: NA
abundance: few
v_gene: TRBV12-3/TRBV12-4

CDR3nt: TGCGGCGGGACAGGGTGGAACCACTACAATGAGCAGTTCTTC
CDR3aa: CGGTGWNHYNEQFF
j_gene: TRBJ2-1
len: 14
d_gene: TRBD1
abundance: NA
v_gene: TRBV29-1

CDR3nt: TGTGCCAGCAGCTTAGCGCGGGCGGCGGGAGCATACGAGCAGTACTTC
CDR3aa: CASSLARAAGAYEQYF
j_gene: TRBJ2-7
len: 16
d_gene: TRBD2
abundance: NA
v_gene: TRBV7-2

CDR3nt: TGTGCCAGCAGCTCGTACGGCAAATCCTCCCTTGTGGGCTTC
CDR3aa: CASSSYGKSSLVGF
j_gene: TRBJ2-7
len: 14
d_gene: NA
abundance: once
v_gene: TRBV7-9

CDR3nt: TGTGCCAGCAGTTTCCCCATACCCAACACGGTCAGCTCCTACAATGAGCAGTTCTTC
CDR3aa: CASSFPIPNTVSSYNEQFF
j_gene: TRBJ2-1
len: 19
d_gene: NA
abundance: few
v_gene: TRBV12-3/TRBV12-4

CDR3nt: TGTGCCAGCAGTTCCCGCAGGAACACCAGGGTGGAGTCCCACGAGCAGTACTTC
CDR3aa: CASSSRRNTRVESHEQYF
j_gene: TRBJ2-7
len: 18
d_gene: NA
abundance: few
v_gene: TRBV7-9

CDR3nt: TGCAGCGTTGACGGGACAGGGTTCATCAATGAGCAGTTCTTC
CDR3aa: CSVDGTGFINEQFF
j_gene: TRBJ2-1
len: 14
d_gene: TRBD1
abundance: NA
v_gene: TRBV29-1

CDR3nt: TGTGCCTGGGGTGGAAAGGGGCCGGCCTACGAGCAGTACTTC
CDR3aa: CAWGGKGPAYEQYF
j_gene: TRBJ2-7
len: 14
d_gene: NA
abundance: NA
v_gene: TRBV30

CDR3nt: TGTGCCAGCAGCTTGATGAGGGCTAAGGGGACCCAGTACTTC
CDR3aa: CASSLMRAKGTQYF
j_gene: TRBJ2-5
len: 14
d_gene: NA
abundance: NA
v_gene: TRBV5-6

CDR3nt: TGTGCCAGCAGCTTAGACACGAGCTCCTACGAGCAGTACTTC
CDR3aa: CASSLDTSSYEQYF
j_gene: TRBJ2-7
len: 14
d_gene: NA
abundance: NA
v_gene: TRBV7-9

CDR3nt: TGCAGCGTCGGAGGGGTGGATGGAAACACCATATATTTT
CDR3aa: CSVGGVDGNTIYF
j_gene: TRBJ1-3
len: 13
d_gene: NA
abundance: few
v_gene: TRBV29-1

CDR3nt: TGCAGCGTCGTTGGGACAGGGGGAACCTACGAGCAGTACTTC
CDR3aa: CSVVGTGGTYEQYF
j_gene: TRBJ2-7
len: 14
d_gene: TRBD1
abundance: NA
v_gene: TRBV29-1

CDR3nt: TGTGCCAGCAGCTCGACTCCCTCCTACGAGCAGTACTTC
CDR3aa: CASSSTPSYEQYF
j_gene: TRBJ2-7
len: 13
d_gene: NA
abundance: NA
v_gene: TRBV5-4

CDR3nt: TGTGCCAGCAGTTACTCGTTCGGCAGGGGGGCTCAGCCCCAGCATTTT
CDR3aa: CASSYSFGRGAQPQHF
j_gene: TRBJ1-5
len: 16
d_gene: TRBD1
abundance: NA
v_gene: TRBV6-6

CDR3nt: TGTGCTAGTGGTGTTACAGGGGGCCCCTACGAGCAGTACTTC
CDR3aa: CASGVTGGPYEQYF
j_gene: TRBJ2-7
len: 14
d_gene: TRBD1
abundance: few
v_gene: TRBV12-5

CDR3nt: TGTGCCAGCAGCCAAGTTGGGTCGGGGGCCAACGTCCTGACTTTC
CDR3aa: CASSQVGSGANVLTF
j_gene: TRBJ2-6
len: 15
d_gene: NA
abundance: NA
v_gene: TRBV14

CDR3nt: TGTGCCAGCAGCCAAAGCAGGGAGTTGCAGTACTTC
CDR3aa: CASSQSRELQYF
j_gene: TRBJ2-7
len: 12
d_gene: NA
abundance: few
v_gene: TRBV14

CDR3nt: TGTGCCAGCTTTGGACAGGGGGCGGTAGGTGAGCAGTTCTTC
CDR3aa: CASFGQGAVGEQFF
j_gene: TRBJ2-1
len: 14
d_gene: TRBD1
abundance: few
v_gene: TRBV25-1

CDR3nt: TGTGCCAGCAGCTTTTGGGGAGCGAACACCGGGGAGCTGTTTTTT
CDR3aa: CASSFWGANTGELFF
j_gene: TRBJ2-2
len: 15
d_gene: NA
abundance: NA
v_gene: TRBV7-9

CDR3nt: TGTGCCAGCAGCCCGGGGGGGCCTATAGATACGCAGTATTTT
CDR3aa: CASSPGGPIDTQYF
j_gene: TRBJ2-3
len: 14
d_gene: TRBD2
abundance: NA
v_gene: TRBV5-5

CDR3nt: TGTGCCAGCAGAAGCCCCGGAGGGGCTGGAAACACCATATATTTT
CDR3aa: CASRSPGGAGNTIYF
j_gene: TRBJ1-3
len: 15
d_gene: NA
abundance: few
v_gene: TRBV6-6

CDR3nt: TGTGCCAGCTATTTGGGACTAGCGGGTGGAGATACGCAGTATTTT
CDR3aa: CASYLGLAGGDTQYF
j_gene: TRBJ2-3
len: 15
d_gene: TRBD2
abundance: NA
v_gene: TRBV6-1

CDR3nt: TGCGCCAGCAGGCAACAGGGGACCAAGACCCAGTACTTC
CDR3aa: CASRQQGTKTQYF
j_gene: TRBJ2-5
len: 13
d_gene: TRBD1
abundance: few
v_gene: TRBV28

CDR3nt: TGTGCCAGCAGTTCCCGAACTAGCGGGTTCTCTGGGGCCAACGTCCTGACTTTC
CDR3aa: CASSSRTSGFSGANVLTF
j_gene: TRBJ2-6
len: 18
d_gene: TRBD2
abundance: few
v_gene: TRBV12-3/TRBV12-4

CDR3nt: TGTGCCAGTAGTTCGACTAGCGGGGGCCTCCTGGAGCAGTTCTTC
CDR3aa: CASSSTSGGLLEQFF
j_gene: TRBJ2-1
len: 15
d_gene: TRBD2
abundance: few
v_gene: TRBV19

CDR3nt: TGTGCCAGCAGTCCGGGACAGGGTTCCACTGAAGCTTTCTTT
CDR3aa: CASSPGQGSTEAFF
j_gene: TRBJ1-1
len: 14
d_gene: TRBD1
abundance: NA
v_gene: TRBV3-1

CDR3nt: TGTGCCATCAGTGAGGGGGGGACAGATACGCAGTATTTT
CDR3aa: CAISEGGTDTQYF
j_gene: TRBJ2-3
len: 13
d_gene: NA
abundance: many
v_gene: TRBV10-3

CDR3nt: TGTGCCAGCAGCGGGGAACAGGGGGCGGCAACTAATGAAAAACTGTTTTTT
CDR3aa: CASSGEQGAATNEKLFF
j_gene: TRBJ1-4
len: 17
d_gene: TRBD1
abundance: few
v_gene: TRBV12-3/TRBV12-4

CDR3nt: TGTGCCAGCCGACGACAGGGCGGTCCTAATGAAAAACTGTTTTTT
CDR3aa: CASRRQGGPNEKLFF
j_gene: TRBJ1-4
len: 15
d_gene: TRBD1
abundance: few
v_gene: TRBV2